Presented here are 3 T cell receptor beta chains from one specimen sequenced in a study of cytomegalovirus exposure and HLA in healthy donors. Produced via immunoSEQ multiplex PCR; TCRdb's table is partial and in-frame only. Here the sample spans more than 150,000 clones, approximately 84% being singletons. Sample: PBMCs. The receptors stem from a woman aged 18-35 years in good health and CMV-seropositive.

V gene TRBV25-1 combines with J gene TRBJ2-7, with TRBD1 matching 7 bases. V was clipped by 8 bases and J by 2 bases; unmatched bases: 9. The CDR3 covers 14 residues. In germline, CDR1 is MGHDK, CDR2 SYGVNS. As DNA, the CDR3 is TGTGCCAGCGGAAAGACAGGGATCGCCTACGAGCAGTACTTC. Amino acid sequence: CASGKTGIAYEQYF.

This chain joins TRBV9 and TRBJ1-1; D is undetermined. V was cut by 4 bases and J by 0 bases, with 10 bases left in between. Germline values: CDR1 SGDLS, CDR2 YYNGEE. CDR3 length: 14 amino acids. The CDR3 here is CASSLGAMNTEAFF. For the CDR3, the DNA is TGTGCCAGCAGCTTAGGAGCCATGAACACTGAAGCTTTCTTT.

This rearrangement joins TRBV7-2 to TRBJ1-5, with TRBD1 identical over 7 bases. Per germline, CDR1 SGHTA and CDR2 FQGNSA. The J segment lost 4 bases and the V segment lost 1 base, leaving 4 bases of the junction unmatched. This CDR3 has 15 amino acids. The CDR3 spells CASSLVVGQNQPQHF. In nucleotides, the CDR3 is TGTGCCAGCAGCTTAGTAGTGGGACAGAATCAGCCCCAGCATTTT.